These 17 T cell receptor beta chains originate from one sample sequenced in a study of liver allograft versus peripheral blood T cells. Study-wide context: Transplanted-liver and recipient peripheral blood T cell receptor repertoires were compared.

TCRdb fed the reads into MiXCR, producing one record per CDR3 protein. The data show several thousand distinct CDR3 sequences, with over 15% seen just once and approximately 58% held by the top ten. The receptors come from a human patient who had a liver transplant. Some of these T cells may belong to the graft donor.

The chain joins TRBV7-2 to TRBJ2-1; 11 bases match TRBD2. V was clipped by 1 base and J by 4 bases; unmatched bases: 0. The CDR3 runs 15 residues. CDR1 SGHTA and CDR2 FQGNSA come from the germline V gene. The CDR3 DNA reads as TGTGCCAGCAGCTTAGGACTAGCGGGGTACAATGAGCAGTTCTTC. Protein sequence: CASSLGLAGYNEQFF.

Many counts were recorded for this clonotype. The chain has TRBV27 and TRBJ2-5; D unclear. CDR1 MNHEY and CDR2 SMNVEV come from the germline V gene (reference sequence). Between the trimmed V and J ends, which lost 6 bases and 5 bases, there was a span of 10 bases. CDR3 length: 12 amino acids. The CDR3 nucleotides read TGTGCCAGCAGCTCCCTCGGGGAGACCCAGTACTTC. Amino acids: CASSSLGETQYF.

This clonotype was observed a few times. This CDR3 is CASSPATSGGYEQYF. The DNA for the CDR3 is TGTGCCAGCAGCCCAGCTACTAGCGGGGGGTACGAGCAGTACTTC. V and J are TRBV5-6 and TRBJ2-7, with 12 bases aligning to TRBD2. The length of the CDR3 is 15 residues. Trimming took 4 bases from V and 4 from J; bases not matched to a gene: 6. Germline CDR1 is SGHDT and CDR2 is YYEEEE. Supplemented by reference TRBV5-6 and TRBJ2-7, the full variable domain reads DAGVTQSPTHLIKTRGQQVTLRCSPKSGHDTVSWYQQALGQGPQFIFQYYEEEERQRGNFPDRFSGHQFPNYSSELNVNALLLGDSALYLCASSPATSGGYEQYFGPGTRLTVT.

By share of the sample, this clonotype is medium-sized. The chain uses TRBV7-2 and TRBJ1-6, with no clear D. The ends were cut back, 0 bases at V and 8 bases at J, with 5 bases in the middle. The CDR3 is made up of 13 amino acids. Germline V gene data show CDR1 as SGHTA and CDR2 as FQGNSA. The CDR3 region has the DNA TGTGCCAGCAGCTTAGCCCGTCATTCACCCCTCCACTTT. Its protein product is CASSLARHSPLHF.

This clonotype was found many times. The J gene is TRBJ1-2, the V gene TRBV6-5; D remains unclear. Germline lookup yields CDR1 MNHEY and CDR2 SVGAGI. The CDR3 has 13 amino acids. V lost 0 bases and J 4 bases, leaving 6 bases between the germline ends. This CDR3 is CASSYSPGYGYTF. In DNA form, the CDR3 reads TGTGCCAGCAGTTACTCCCCAGGCTATGGCTACACCTTC.

This clonotype was found many times. The rearrangement links TRBV13 to TRBJ2-3; the D is unclear. CDR3 length: 14 residues. Germline values: CDR1 PRHDT, CDR2 FYEKMQ (reference sequence). With 1 base removed from V and 4 bases from J, the gap between germline ends came to 9 bases. This CDR3 reads CASSLVPGADTQYF. The CDR3 region has the DNA TGTGCCAGCAGCTTAGTCCCGGGTGCAGATACGCAGTATTTT.

This chain links TRBV27 with TRBJ1-5; D is possibly TRBD1 (5 bases). The V gene's germline CDR1 is MNHEY and CDR2 SMNVEV (reference sequence). With 6 bases removed from V and 3 bases from J, the gap between germline ends came to 15 bases. The CDR3 covers 15 residues. The CDR3 sequence is CASSADRANNQPQHF. CDR3 DNA: TGTGCCAGCAGCGCTGACAGAGCCAACAATCAGCCCCAGCATTTT.

This chain connects TRBV27 to TRBJ1-5, with 7 bases that match TRBD1. Germline V CDR1 and CDR2: MNHEY, SMNVEV (reference sequence). V shed 3 bases and J 0 bases; nucleotides not matched to a gene: 11. This CDR3 has 18 amino acids. Written as DNA, the CDR3 is TGTGCCAGCAGTTTGGCAGGGGGGACCCCCTATAGCAATCAGCCCCAGCATTTT. Protein product: CASSLAGGTPYSNQPQHF.

On this clonotype itself: The junction differs from germline at one of its ends, possibly a read error. The chain recombines TRBV24-1 with TRBJ2-7; 9 bases line up with TRBD1. This CDR3 has 12 residues. The V gene's germline CDR1 is KGHDR and CDR2 SFDVKD. DNA of the CDR3: TGTGCCACCAGTGAGCGACAGGGGGAGCTGTACTTC. As protein: CATSERQGELYF.

About this clonotype itself: This sequence may be a read error, since a much larger clone differs from it by one base. The CDR3 does not close with the conserved phenylalanine or tryptophan, likely indicating a read error. The chain employs TRBV10-3 and TRBJ2-3; D might be TRBD1 or TRBD2, each matching 5 bases. The germline V gene encodes CDR1 ENHRY and CDR2 SYGVKD. With 10 bases removed from V and 2 bases from J, the gap between germline ends came to 19 bases. This CDR3 spans 15 amino acids. For the CDR3, the DNA is TGTGCCAGCACCTTGGGACCCACCTTCACAGATACGCAGTATTCT. Protein: CASTLGPTFTDTQYS.

V usage is TRBV12-5 and J usage is TRBJ2-3; 7 positions agree with TRBD1. V lost 6 bases to trimming and J lost 2 bases; unmatched junction nucleotides: 11. Germline CDR1 and CDR2: LGHNT and FRNRAP. The CDR3 is 16 amino acids. The CDR3 DNA is TGTGCTAGTGGCCGGGGACAGTCTTCCTTCACAGATACGCAGTATTTT. It specifies CASGRGQSSFTDTQYF. Full variable domain (remainder filled in from reference TRBV12-5 and TRBJ2-3): DARVTQTPRHKVTEMGQEVTMRCQPILGHNTVFWYRQTMMQGLELLAYFRNRAPLDDSGMPKDRFSAEMPDATLATLKIQPSEPRDSAVYFCASGRGQSSFTDTQYFGPGTRLTVL.

This clonotype was seen more than once but under ten times. The chain has TRBV27 and TRBJ2-7; D might be TRBD2 (5 bases). Between the trimmed V and J ends, which lost 7 bases and 0 bases, there was a span of 7 bases. Germline V gene lookup returns CDR1 MNHEY and CDR2 SMNVEV (reference sequence). This CDR3 contains 12 residues. CDR3 coding DNA: TGTGCCAGCATTGGGAGCTCCTACGAGCAGTACTTC. Translating gives CASIGSSYEQYF.

This clonotype has ten or more counts. J is TRBJ1-1 and V is TRBV27; D gene uncertain. Trimming took 6 bases from V and 5 from J, leaving 13 bases between them. Germline V gene data show CDR1 as MNHEY and CDR2 as SMNVEV (reference sequence). The CDR3 length is 13 residues. CDR3 residues: CASSSFGVTEAFF. CDR3 bases: TGTGCCAGCAGCTCGTTCGGAGTAACTGAAGCTTTCTTT.

Judged by abundance, this clonotype is medium-sized (0.01 to 0.1%). This chain connects TRBV7-2 to TRBJ1-1; no reliable D call. V lost 5 bases and J lost 1, with 14 bases in between. The CDR3 has 15 amino acids. Germline loops: CDR1 SGHTA, CDR2 FQGNSA. The CDR3 here is CASSLTAGRNTEAFF. For the CDR3, the DNA is TGTGCCAGCAGCCTTACGGCGGGGAGGAACACTGAAGCTTTCTTT.

By share, this clonotype ranks as medium-sized. The V and J genes are TRBV6-2 or TRBV6-3 and TRBJ1-1, with 10 bases fitting TRBD1. The CDR3 spans 18 residues. CDR1 is MNHEY, CDR2 SVGEGT, per germline. Unmatched junction bases numbered 13, after V lost 3 bases and J lost 3 bases. In DNA, the CDR3 is TGTGCCAGCAGTTATTACCTGGGACAGGGGTTGGGGTACACTGAAGCTTTCTTT. Protein sequence: CASSYYLGQGLGYTEAFF.

This clonotype was counted at least ten times. J is TRBJ1-1 and V is TRBV6-2 or TRBV6-3; D may be TRBD1 (6 bases). The germline V gene has CDR1 MNHEY and CDR2 SVGEGT. This CDR3 region has 12 residues. Trimming took off 6 bases at V and 5 bases at J, with 10 bases between the two ends. CDR3 sequence: CASSLDRTEAFF. CDR3 DNA sequence: TGTGCCAGCAGCCTGGACAGAACTGAAGCTTTCTTT.

The gene calls are TRBV7-9 and TRBJ1-1; no clear D gene. The CDR3 extends over 13 amino acids. V was clipped by 5 bases and J by 7 bases, with 14 bases between them. Germline loops: CDR1 SEHNR, CDR2 FQNEAQ (reference sequence). The CDR3 DNA reads TGTGCCAGCAGCCTTCCGCGGGAATTTGAAGCTTTCTTT. It codes for CASSLPREFEAFF.